Shown below are 9 T cell receptor beta chains from a single sample sequenced in a study of cytomegalovirus exposure and HLA in healthy donors. It was with 60 Vbeta and 13 Jbeta primers that the PCR ran. Sequenced by immunoSEQ multiplex PCR; TCRdb stores in-frame clones only, minus some. The sample consists of 200,000 to 300,000 clones, 84% of them appearing once. Sequenced material: PBMCs. The receptor set was obtained from a middle-aged woman in good health and CMV-seropositive.

The sample holds a few counts of this clone. This chain links TRBV9 with TRBJ2-1; tentative D call: TRBD2 (7 bases). Per the germline V gene, CDR1 is SGDLS and CDR2 is YYNGEE. V gave up 0 bases and J gave up 8 bases, with 18 bases separating them. This CDR3 spans 16 amino acids. CDR3 protein: CASSVGGGLDMYEQFF. The CDR3 region has the DNA TGTGCCAGCAGCGTAGGGGGGGGGCTCGACATGTATGAGCAGTTCTTC.

The rearrangement uses TRBV21-1 and TRBJ2-3; the D call TRBD2 from the table was never checked on the DNA. TRBV21-1 corresponds to a pseudogene. CDR3 length: 14 amino acids. CDR3 residues: CASSSAGVGDTQYF. The CDR3 DNA reads as TGTGCCAGCTCCTCAGCGGGAGTCGGGGATACGCAGTATTTT.

The rearrangement uses TRBV2 and TRBJ2-1, with 10 nucleotides matching TRBD2. V trimming: 4 bases; J trimming: 10 bases; junction bases outside the gene matches: 7. This CDR3 spans 14 amino acids. In germline, CDR1 is SNHLY, CDR2 FYNNEI. The CDR3 here is CASSGPLAGVEQFF. The CDR3 DNA is TGTGCCAGCAGTGGCCCCCTAGCGGGAGTAGAGCAGTTCTTC.

This chain joins TRBV19 and TRBJ2-3; D perhaps matches TRBD1 (6 bases). Germline CDR1 reads LNHDA; CDR2 reads SQIVND (reference sequence). Trimming cost V 5 bases and J 0 bases, with 15 bases left between them. This CDR3 comprises 16 residues. The CDR3, as DNA: TGTGCCAGTAGTGACCGAGGGGGAGTTAGCACAGATACGCAGTATTTT. Its translation: CASSDRGGVSTDTQYF.

The V gene is TRBV19, the J gene TRBJ1-1; D is uncertain. The V gene's germline CDR1 is LNHDA and CDR2 SQIVND (reference sequence). CDR3 length: 15 amino acids. Trimming left V 7 bases short and J 0 bases short, with 15 bases between. The CDR3 DNA reads TGTGCCAGTAAACTCGGAGAAGTTCTGAACACTGAAGCTTTCTTT. Protein: CASKLGEVLNTEAFF.

In DNA form, the CDR3 reads TGTGCCAGCAGCCATCCGGGACAGGGTTTCTACGAGCAGTACTTC. Translated, it gives CASSHPGQGFYEQYF. This rearrangement joins TRBV27 to TRBJ2-7; 9 nucleotides match TRBD1. CDR3 length equals 15 residues. Losses at the gene ends were 6 bases for V and 3 bases for J; bases not matched to a gene: 9. Germline V CDR1 and CDR2: MNHEY, SMNVEV (reference sequence).

This clone was counted a few times. V is TRBV5-1 and J is TRBJ2-2, with a possible D match to TRBD1 (6 bases). This CDR3 region has 16 residues. Germline CDR1 reads SGHRS; CDR2 reads YFSETQ. Between the trimmed V and J ends, which lost 4 bases and 6 bases, there was a span of 19 bases. The CDR3 is CASSTTLYRAAGELFF. CDR3 DNA sequence: TGCGCCAGCAGCACGACGCTCTACAGGGCGGCCGGGGAGCTGTTTTTT.

This clone was detected only once. The chain carries TRBV10-3 and TRBJ1-3; 8 bases line up with TRBD1. CDR1 and CDR2 (germline): ENHRY, SYGVKD. This CDR3 contains 17 residues. V was clipped by 3 bases and J by 1 base; unmatched bases: 8. The CDR3 DNA is TGTGCCATCAGTGATGGGACAGGCTTCTCTTCTGGAAACACCATATATTTT. As protein: CAISDGTGFSSGNTIYF.

This rearrangement joins TRBV14 to TRBJ2-3; 7 bases fit TRBD2. Trimming took 0 bases from V and 4 from J; bases not matched to a gene: 10. Germline CDR1 SGHDN, CDR2 FVKESK. This CDR3 has 17 amino acids. The CDR3 DNA reads TGTGCCAGCAGCCAAGATTCTAGCGGAGATTTTTCAGATACGCAGTATTTT. Protein product: CASSQDSSGDFSDTQYF.